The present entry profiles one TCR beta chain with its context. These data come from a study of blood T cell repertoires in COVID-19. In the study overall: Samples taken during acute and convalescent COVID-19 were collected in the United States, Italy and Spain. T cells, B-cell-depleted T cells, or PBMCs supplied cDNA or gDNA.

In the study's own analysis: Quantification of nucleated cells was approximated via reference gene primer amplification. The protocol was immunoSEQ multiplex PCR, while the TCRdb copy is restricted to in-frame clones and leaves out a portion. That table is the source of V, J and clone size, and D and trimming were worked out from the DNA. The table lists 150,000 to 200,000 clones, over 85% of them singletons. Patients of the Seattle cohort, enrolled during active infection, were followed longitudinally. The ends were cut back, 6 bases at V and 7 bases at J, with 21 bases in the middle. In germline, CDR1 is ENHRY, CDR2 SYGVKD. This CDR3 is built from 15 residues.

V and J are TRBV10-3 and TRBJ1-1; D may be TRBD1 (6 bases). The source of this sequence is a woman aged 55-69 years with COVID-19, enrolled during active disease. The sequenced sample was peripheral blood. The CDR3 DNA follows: TGTGCCATCAGAGGTAGGGCGGGGGGCGTTGATGAAGCTTTCTTT. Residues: CAIRGRAGGVDEAFF.